Each of the 27 T cell receptor beta chains below was sequenced from the same sample in a study of beta chain features in type 1 diabetes. The sequenced template was cDNA made from the entire isolated RNA. Here immunoSEQ multiplex PCR was the method, and the copy in TCRdb shows in-frame clones only, minus some. In the table there are hundreds of thousands of clones, around 9% of which are singletons. Overall study results and limits: All four CD4+ subsets from Type 1 diabetes patients carried moderately but significantly shorter TCRB CDR3s.

Antigen specificity for these receptors is unknown. Sequencing was carried out using central memory CD4+ T cells from blood. The receptors here all came from a man in his thirties or forties with type 1 diabetes.

In its sample, this clone was seen many times. The chain combines TRBV21-1 with TRBJ1-2. TRBV21-1 is shown as a pseudogene. The CDR3 has 17 amino acids. CDR3 coding DNA: TGTGCCAGCAGCAAAGTCGGGTCAGAAAACCCTAACTATGGCTACACCTTC. Protein product: CASSKVGSENPNYGYTF.

Many counts were recorded for this clone. This chain connects TRBV14 to TRBJ2-5, with D unclear. This CDR3 has 14 amino acids. Germline V gene sequence: CDR1 SGHDN, CDR2 FVKESK. The V and J ends lost 2 bases and 4 bases respectively, with 11 bases between them. The chain's CDR3 is CASSQNIAGETQYF. The CDR3 region has the DNA TGTGCCAGCAGCCAAAACATAGCAGGAGAGACCCAGTACTTC.

The chain has TRBV5-6 and TRBJ1-3; D call uncertain. The CDR3 has 16 amino acids. V was pared by 4 bases and J by 2 bases, with 16 bases between. Germline values: CDR1 SGHDT, CDR2 YYEEEE. CDR3 nucleotide sequence: TGTGCCAGCAGCCCGGCATGGGGAAGCCCTGGAAACACCATATATTTT. Amino acid sequence: CASSPAWGSPGNTIYF.

This clone was picked up many times. The rearrangement links TRBV19 to TRBJ2-1; TRBD2 aligns across 14 bases. Looked up from germline, CDR1 is LNHDA and CDR2 is SQIVND (reference sequence). The CDR3 has 18 residues. The V gene end was trimmed by 6 bases and the J gene end by 0 bases; junction bases not matched to a gene: 7. CDR3 protein: CASSRKGTSGSSYNEQFF. The CDR3 DNA follows: TGTGCCAGTAGCCGAAAAGGGACTAGCGGGAGCTCCTACAATGAGCAGTTCTTC.

This clone came up a few times. The chain uses TRBV19 and TRBJ2-1; TRBD2 aligns across 11 bases. This CDR3 has 17 amino acids. CDR1 and CDR2 from the germline V gene are LNHDA and SQIVND (reference sequence). The V gene end was trimmed by 6 bases and the J gene end by 6 bases; junction bases not matched to a gene: 13. The CDR3 is CASSQQHSGGARNEQFF. CDR3 sequence (DNA): TGTGCCAGTAGCCAACAGCATAGCGGGGGGGCCCGCAATGAGCAGTTCTTC.

This clone has a count of ten or more. The rearrangement uses TRBV19 and TRBJ2-6, with 8 bases identical to TRBD1. The CDR3 sequence is 18 residues long. Trimming cost V 9 bases and J 0 bases; bases outside gene matches: 13. Germline CDR1 and CDR2: LNHDA and SQIVND (reference sequence). CDR3 residues: CASDRGRRQFSGANVLTF. For the CDR3, the DNA is TGTGCCAGCGACAGGGGCCGGCGCCAATTCTCTGGGGCCAACGTCCTGACTTTC.

This clone was seen ten or more times. The rearrangement links TRBV7-9 to TRBJ2-2; D unclear. The V end was cut by 6 bases, the J end by 4 bases, with 6 bases between. This CDR3 is built from 12 residues. Germline CDR1 SEHNR, CDR2 FQNEAQ (reference sequence). The CDR3 spells CASSQSTGELFF. DNA of the CDR3: TGTGCCAGCAGTCAGAGCACCGGGGAGCTGTTTTTT.

The rearrangement joins TRBV11-2 to TRBJ1-5; D is possibly TRBD1 (5 bases). From germline, CDR1 is SGHAT and CDR2 FQNNGV. The V and J ends lost 5 bases and 0 bases respectively, with 20 bases between them. This CDR3 is 18 amino acids long. The CDR3 protein is CASSPSDRNQYSNQPQHF. For the CDR3, the DNA is TGTGCCAGCAGCCCATCCGACAGAAATCAGTATAGCAATCAGCCCCAGCATTTT.

This clone was seen a few times. The CDR3: CASSSVRGPPYEQYF. The CDR3 nucleotides read TGTGCCAGCAGTTCCGTAAGGGGGCCCCCCTACGAGCAGTACTTC. The rearrangement links TRBV7-2 to TRBJ2-7; 7 bases match TRBD1. The junction had 10 bases not matched to a gene; V was cut back by 6 bases and J by 2 bases. The CDR3 length is 15 residues. CDR1 is SGHTA, CDR2 FQGNSA, per germline.

This clone was counted a few times. The chain is built from TRBV2 and TRBJ1-2, with D maybe TRBD1 (6 bases). The V gene lost 7 bases and the J gene lost 8 bases, with 17 bases spanning the gap. This CDR3 is built from 13 residues. Germline assignment: CDR1 SNHLY and CDR2 FYNNEI. The CDR3 DNA is TGTGCCAGCACCTTTTACGGGGGCGACGGCTACACCTTC. Its translation is CASTFYGGDGYTF. The full variable domain, rest sourced from reference TRBV2 and TRBJ1-2, is EPEVTQTPSHQVTQMGQEVILRCVPISNHLYFYWYRQILGQKVEFLVSFYNNEISEKSEIFDDQFSVERPDGSNFTLKIRSTKLEDSAMYFCASTFYGGDGYTFGSGTRLTVV.

The V call is TRBV4-3, the J call TRBJ2-1; D could derive from TRBD1 or TRBD2 (6 bases each). The CDR3 extends over 13 amino acids. Germline assignment: CDR1 LGHNA and CDR2 YSLEER. V was trimmed by 0 bases and J by 12 bases, leaving 12 bases between them. The CDR3 DNA follows: TGCGCCAGCAGCCAAGATTATGGGGGGCTGCAGTTCTTC. It specifies CASSQDYGGLQFF.

This clone has more than one count but fewer than ten. DNA for the CDR3: TGTGCCAGCAGCTTCTGGGTCCCCCTGTGGGAGACCCAGTACTTC. Protein product: CASSFWVPLWETQYF. The chain combines TRBV7-9 with TRBJ2-5; D gene uncertain. V was pared by 3 bases and J by 5 bases, with 16 bases between. In germline, CDR1 is SEHNR, CDR2 FQNEAQ (reference sequence). This CDR3 comprises 15 residues.

The V and J genes are TRBV5-1 and TRBJ1-6; D is undetermined. V was trimmed by 1 base and J by 7 bases, leaving 9 bases between them. The CDR3 loop spans 14 amino acids. CDR1 and CDR2 from the germline V gene are SGHRS and YFSETQ. The CDR3 loop is CASSLSTNNSPLHF. CDR3 coding DNA: TGCGCCAGCAGCTTGTCGACGAACAATTCACCCCTCCACTTT.

The chain links TRBV2 to TRBJ1-4, with D perhaps matching TRBD1 (5 bases). This CDR3 region has 15 residues. V gave up 4 bases and J gave up 0 bases, with 9 bases separating them. Germline-derived CDR1 and CDR2 are SNHLY and FYNNEI. CDR3 sequence: CASSGQLPTNEKLFF. CDR3 nucleotide sequence: TGTGCCAGCAGTGGACAGCTTCCAACTAATGAAAAACTGTTTTTT. The full variable domain, in which reference TRBV2 and TRBJ1-4 provide the parts outside the CDR3, is EPEVTQTPSHQVTQMGQEVILRCVPISNHLYFYWYRQILGQKVEFLVSFYNNEISEKSEIFDDQFSVERPDGSNFTLKIRSTKLEDSAMYFCASSGQLPTNEKLFFGSGTQLSVL.

The chain is built from TRBV7-6 and TRBJ2-7; weak D call: TRBD2 (5 bases). Germline CDR1 and CDR2: SGHVS and FNYEAQ. V dropped 5 bases and J dropped 6 bases, with 23 bases sitting between them. The CDR3 runs 16 residues. CDR3 residues: CASSQISGLAVGEQYF. CDR3 in DNA: TGTGCCAGCAGCCAGATTTCCGGACTGGCGGTGGGCGAGCAGTACTTC. Variable domain in full (rest from reference TRBV7-6 and TRBJ2-7): GAGVSQSPRYKVTKRGQDVALRCDPISGHVSLYWYRQALGQGPEFLTYFNYEAQQDKSGLPNDRFSAERPEGSISTLTIQRTEQRDSAMYRCASSQISGLAVGEQYFGPGTRLTVT.

This clone was counted a few times. The rearrangement joins TRBV14 to TRBJ1-1; no definite D call. This CDR3 contains 13 residues. Germline V gives CDR1 SGHDN, CDR2 FVKESK. With 3 bases removed from V and 10 bases from J, the gap between germline ends came to 15 bases. The CDR3 sequence: CASSHPAKEGAFF. CDR3 DNA: TGTGCCAGCAGCCATCCCGCCAAGGAGGGAGCTTTCTTT.

This clone has more than one count but fewer than ten. V gene TRBV5-1 combines with J gene TRBJ2-1, with 10 bases lining up with TRBD2. The V gene end was trimmed by 4 bases and the J gene end by 7 bases; junction bases not matched to a gene: 8. This CDR3 comprises 15 residues. CDR1 and CDR2 from the germline V gene are SGHRS and YFSETQ. Written as DNA, the CDR3 is TGCGCCAGCAGCCCCCCCCTAGCGGGGGAGAATGAGCAGTTCTTC. Translating gives CASSPPLAGENEQFF. Together with reference TRBV5-1 and TRBJ2-1, the CDR3 gives the full variable domain: KAGVTQTPRYLIKTRGQQVTLSCSPISGHRSVSWYQQTPGQGLQFLFEYFSETQRNKGNFPGRFSGRQFSNSRSEMNVSTLELGDSALYLCASSPPLAGENEQFFGPGTRLTVL.

Many counts were recorded for this clone. For the CDR3, the DNA is TGTGCCAGTAGTACCTACAGGGTGAGCACAGATACGCAGTATTTT. Amino acid sequence: CASSTYRVSTDTQYF. V gene TRBV19 combines with J gene TRBJ2-3, with a possible D match to TRBD1 (6 bases). CDR1 LNHDA and CDR2 SQIVND come from the germline V gene (reference sequence). The CDR3 is 15 residues long. V lost 4 bases, J lost 0 bases, and 11 bases lay in between. Full variable domain (outside the CDR3, taken from reference TRBV19 and TRBJ2-3): DGGITQSPKYLFRKEGQNVTLSCEQNLNHDAMYWYRQDPGQGLRLIYYSQIVNDFQKGDIAEGYSVSREKKESFPLTVTSAQKNPTAFYLCASSTYRVSTDTQYFGPGTRLTVL.

This clone appeared a few times. V gene TRBV29-1 combines with J gene TRBJ2-2; TRBD1 agrees at 7 bases. Germline V CDR1 and CDR2: SQVTM, ANQGSEA. The CDR3 sequence is 14 residues long. V shed 6 bases, J shed 0 bases, and the junction held 4 bases outside the gene matches. Here the CDR3 reads CSVRDRTNTGELFF. Written as DNA, the CDR3 is TGCAGCGTCCGGGACAGAACGAACACCGGGGAGCTGTTTTTT.

The rearrangement joins TRBV28 to TRBJ2-5; TRBD2 might be the D (6 bases). Germline V gene data show CDR1 as MDHEN and CDR2 as SYDVKM. V was pared by 6 bases and J by 4 bases, with 24 bases between. CDR3 length: 17 amino acids. The CDR3 bases are TGTGCCAGCAGCTCTTCAGGTGGGGACTTAAAAGGAGAGACCCAGTACTTC. Protein sequence: CASSSSGGDLKGETQYF.

The genes are TRBV9 and TRBJ2-1; D not resolved. The germline V gene has CDR1 SGDLS and CDR2 YYNGEE. V gave up 2 bases and J gave up 5 bases, with 5 bases separating them. CDR3 length: 12 residues. The CDR3 DNA reads as TGTGCCAGCAGCGTCCTGGACAATGAGCAGTTCTTC. Its translation: CASSVLDNEQFF. Full variable domain (missing parts from reference TRBV9 and TRBJ2-1): DSGVTQTPKHLITATGQRVTLRCSPRSGDLSVYWYQQSLDQGLQFLIQYYNGEERAKGNILERFSAQQFPDLHSELNLSSLELGDSALYFCASSVLDNEQFFGPGTRLTVL.

The chain recombines TRBV7-8 with TRBJ2-5, with 7 nucleotides matching TRBD1. V shed 3 bases and J 7 bases; nucleotides not matched to a gene: 14. The CDR3 is made up of 16 amino acids. The germline CDR1 and CDR2 sequences are SGHVS and FQNEAQ. As DNA, the CDR3 is TGTGCCAGCAGCTTTCCGGATAGCAGGGGGAAGGGGACCCAGTACTTC. This encodes CASSFPDSRGKGTQYF.

This clone was observed a handful of times. The chain couples TRBV6-6 to TRBJ1-3; 7 bases are shared with TRBD1. The CDR3 has 15 amino acids. The V gene end was trimmed by 5 bases and the J gene end by 2 bases; junction bases not matched to a gene: 6. Germline V gene lookup returns CDR1 MNHNY and CDR2 SVGAGI (reference sequence). CDR3 loop: CASSDRVDTGNTIYF. CDR3 DNA sequence: TGTGCCAGCAGTGACAGGGTAGATACTGGAAACACCATATATTTT.

This clone was seen ten or more times. This sequence joins TRBV7-2 and TRBJ2-5, with a tentative D call TRBD2 (5 bases). Per germline, CDR1 SGHTA and CDR2 FQGNSA. The CDR3 covers 14 residues. V lost 3 bases to trimming and J lost 3 bases, with 11 bases between them. CDR3 amino acids: CASSLRGFKETQYF. DNA for the CDR3: TGTGCCAGCAGCTTGAGAGGGTTCAAAGAGACCCAGTACTTC.

This clone came up a few times. This sequence joins TRBV30 and TRBJ2-1; no clear D. Germline assignment: CDR1 GTSNPN and CDR2 SVGIG (reference sequence). CDR3 size: 12 residues. The germline V and J ends were trimmed by 4 bases and 5 bases, with 9 bases remaining between them. CDR3 bases: TGTGCCTGGACAGGTTCTAACAATGAGCAGTTCTTC. Translated: CAWTGSNNEQFF.

This rearrangement joins TRBV4-3 to TRBJ2-3, with D unresolved. With 1 base removed from V and 7 bases from J, the gap between germline ends came to 15 bases. This CDR3 has 15 amino acids. The germline V gene has CDR1 LGHNA and CDR2 YSLEER. CDR3 in amino acids: CASSQGNRLTNTQYF. As DNA, the CDR3 is TGCGCCAGCAGCCAAGGAAACCGGCTCACGAATACGCAGTATTTT.

This clone was picked up a small number of times. The chain employs TRBV18 and TRBJ1-1, with a possible D match to TRBD1 (5 bases). This CDR3 is 13 amino acids long. V was trimmed by 1 base and J by 6 bases, leaving 9 bases between them. Germline values: CDR1 KGHSH, CDR2 LQKENI. The DNA of the CDR3 is TGTGCCAGCTCACCACTGGGGGTGGCTGAAGCTTTCTTT. Protein sequence: CASSPLGVAEAFF.